This record looks at one T cell receptor (beta chain) sequence and its context. What it recognizes is unknown. V shed 5 bases, J shed 3 bases, and the junction held 4 bases outside the gene matches. The CDR3 has 14 residues. The germline gives CDR1 SGHRS, CDR2 YFSETQ. The data stem from a study of graft-versus-host responses after intestinal transplantation. About the research overall: Grafts were multivisceral, liver-intestinal, or isolated intestinal. For approximately three years after anti-thymocyte globulin induction, all recipients took tacrolimus and steroids.

This table comes from immunoSEQ multiplex PCR, and its TCRdb copy is limited to in-frame clones, with some not included. The data contain more than 50,000 clones, about 89% of them singletons. Graft samples were processed, releasing intraepithelial and lamina propria lymphocytes. Study-wide findings and caveats: GvH clones were found in recipient marrow; some appeared first in ileum or blood. Where graft-donor T cell macrochimerism was present, patients had high graft-versus-host to host-versus-graft clonal ratios in allografts.

The chain has TRBV5-1 and TRBJ1-4; 7 bases map to TRBD1. The source was ileum tissue, collected 350 to 400 days after transplant. This TCR was recovered from a human patient who received an intestinal transplant, so some T cells may come from the graft donor. The chain's CDR3 is CASRMGQSNEKLFF. The CDR3 region has the DNA TGCGCCAGCAGGATGGGACAGTCTAATGAAAAACTGTTTTTT.